The 22 T cell receptor beta chains reported below all come from one sample, sequenced in a study of graft-versus-host responses after intestinal transplantation. Here immunoSEQ multiplex PCR was the method, and the copy in TCRdb shows in-frame clones only, minus some. The table shows some 15,000 clones, with 90% to 95% occurring only once. The sequencing here drew on PBMCs, taken 9 days after transplant. These receptors came from a human patient who received an intestinal transplant, so some T cells may come from the graft donor.

The V call is TRBV27, the J call TRBJ2-1; 7 nucleotides agree with TRBD2. From germline, CDR1 is MNHEY and CDR2 SMNVEV (reference sequence). Unmatched junction bases numbered 14, after V lost 5 bases and J lost 7 bases. The CDR3 contains 16 residues. CDR3 sequence: CASSLILAPSGNEQFF. DNA for the CDR3: TGTGCCAGCAGTCTCATACTAGCGCCAAGTGGGAATGAGCAGTTCTTC.

The gene calls are TRBV2 and TRBJ1-1, with a weak D call TRBD1 (5 bases). The CDR3 has 14 amino acids. V lost 5 bases, J lost 7 bases, and 17 bases lay in between. Germline CDR1 reads SNHLY; CDR2 reads FYNNEI. The CDR3 spells CASSRTQKGGEAFF. Written as DNA, the CDR3 is TGTGCCAGCAGTAGGACACAAAAGGGTGGTGAAGCTTTCTTT.

The chain has TRBV6-1 and TRBJ2-7; D is unclear. Germline V CDR1 and CDR2: MNHNS, SASEGT. This CDR3 spans 11 amino acids. V gave up 6 bases and J gave up 3 bases, with 6 bases separating them. The CDR3 DNA follows: TGTGCCAGCAGCTTGTACTACGAGCAGTACTTC. Its protein is CASSLYYEQYF.

The chain employs TRBV13 and TRBJ1-3; D remains ambiguous. CDR1 and CDR2 (germline): PRHDT, FYEKMQ (reference sequence). The CDR3 is 15 residues long. V shed 3 bases and J shed 5 bases, with 14 bases lying between them. The CDR3, as DNA: TGTGCCAGCAGCTTCCAGGTGGGCTCGAGAAACACCATATATTTT. Protein product: CASSFQVGSRNTIYF.

J is TRBJ1-1 and V is TRBV27; a possible D gene is TRBD1 (6 bases). Germline lookup yields CDR1 MNHEY and CDR2 SMNVEV (reference sequence). This CDR3 spans 14 amino acids. Trimming left V 8 bases short and J 5 bases short, with 18 bases between. The CDR3, as DNA: TGTGCCAGCTCCCGTGGGGGCTTTTGGACTGAAGCTTTCTTT. Translation gives CASSRGGFWTEAFF.

The V and J genes are TRBV27 and TRBJ2-7; the D gene is possibly TRBD1 (5 bases). The CDR3 runs to 14 residues. Germline V gives CDR1 MNHEY, CDR2 SMNVEV (reference sequence). V was clipped by 3 bases and J by 4 bases, with 13 bases between them. The chain's CDR3 is CASSLEGHKYEQYF. The CDR3 DNA is TGTGCCAGCAGTTTGGAAGGACACAAGTACGAGCAGTACTTC.

The rearrangement links TRBV19 to TRBJ2-7, with 10 bases that match TRBD2. CDR3 length: 15 amino acids. J lost 4 bases, V lost 0 bases, and 3 bases had no gene match. From germline, CDR1 is LNHDA and CDR2 SQIVND (reference sequence). CDR3 DNA sequence: TGTGCCAGTAGTATAGATCTAGCGGGAGAGTACGAGCAGTACTTC. Residues: CASSIDLAGEYEQYF.

The genes are TRBV5-1 and TRBJ2-7; 7 bases agree with TRBD1. Germline V gene sequence: CDR1 SGHRS, CDR2 YFSETQ. The CDR3 extends over 13 amino acids. J was trimmed by 5 bases and V by 4 bases; bases with no gene match: 6. DNA of the CDR3: TGCGCCAGCAGCCGGACAGGTCCCGACGAGCAGTACTTC. Its protein product is CASSRTGPDEQYF.

J is TRBJ2-7 and V is TRBV11-1, with D unclear. V was trimmed by 2 bases and J by 3 bases, leaving 5 bases between them. Per the germline V gene, CDR1 is SGHAT and CDR2 is FQDESV (reference sequence). CDR3 length: 12 amino acids. The CDR3: CASSLSLYEQYF. DNA for the CDR3: TGTGCCAGCAGCTTATCCCTCTACGAGCAGTACTTC.

The chain has TRBV6-5 and TRBJ1-2; D might be TRBD1 (5 bases). There are 13 residues in the CDR3. V shed 2 bases and J shed 6 bases, with 10 bases lying between them. Germline-derived CDR1 and CDR2 are MNHEY and SVGAGI. The CDR3 loop reads CASSYEGTHGYTF. For the CDR3, the DNA is TGTGCCAGCAGTTACGAGGGGACCCATGGCTACACCTTC.

The chain is built from TRBV7-9 and TRBJ2-5, with 11 bases fitting TRBD2. The V gene end was trimmed by 5 bases and the J gene end by 2 bases; junction bases not matched to a gene: 16. The CDR3 contains 19 residues. Germline-derived CDR1 and CDR2 are SEHNR and FQNEAQ (reference sequence). Written as DNA, the CDR3 is TGTGCCAGCAGCCCCCCAGTAGCGGGAGGGCCTAACCCTCAAGAGACCCAGTACTTC. It yields the protein CASSPPVAGGPNPQETQYF.

The J gene is TRBJ2-1, the V gene TRBV27; D not certain. CDR3 length: 14 residues. Trimming stripped 3 bases from V and 1 base from J, with 7 bases between. Germline CDR1 MNHEY, CDR2 SMNVEV (reference sequence). The CDR3: CASSLGPSYNEQFF. The CDR3 DNA is TGTGCCAGCAGTTTGGGTCCTTCCTACAATGAGCAGTTCTTC.

The chain employs TRBV4-1 and TRBJ1-2; the D is unclear. V lost 0 bases to trimming and J lost 6 bases, with 11 bases between them. CDR3 length: 14 residues. Germline V gives CDR1 MGHRA, CDR2 YSYEKL. As DNA, the CDR3 is TGCGCCAGCAGCCAAGATCGGGCAGGACATGGCTACACCTTC. This codes for CASSQDRAGHGYTF.

The chain uses TRBV7-8 and TRBJ1-2; D uncertain. V was clipped by 1 base and J by 8 bases, with 8 bases between them. This CDR3 has 12 residues. Germline V gene data show CDR1 as SGHVS and CDR2 as FQNEAQ. The CDR3 loop is CASSLEGNGYTF. The CDR3, as DNA: TGTGCCAGCAGCTTAGAGGGAAACGGCTACACCTTC.

This clone was found once. The V and J genes are TRBV6-5 and TRBJ2-7; 9 nucleotides align to TRBD1. CDR3 length: 14 residues. Germline assignment: CDR1 MNHEY and CDR2 SVGAGI. V gave up 4 bases and J gave up 3 bases; unmatched junction bases: 4. CDR3 residues: CASSSRDRVYEQYF. CDR3 sequence (DNA): TGTGCCAGCAGTTCCCGGGACAGGGTCTACGAGCAGTACTTC.

The chain is built from TRBV6-5 and TRBJ2-5, with D unresolved. The CDR3 covers 11 residues. V lost 6 bases and J 5 bases, leaving 7 bases between the germline ends. The germline V gene has CDR1 MNHEY and CDR2 SVGAGI. The CDR3 nucleotides are TGTGCCAGCAGCTCGATGGAGACCCAGTACTTC. Encoded protein: CASSSMETQYF.

This rearrangement joins TRBV4-2 to TRBJ1-3; D unresolved. V lost 3 bases and J lost 4, with 7 bases in between. The CDR3 is made up of 13 amino acids. CDR1 LGHNA and CDR2 YNFKEQ come from the germline V gene. CDR3 protein: CASSHEGGNTIYF. The CDR3 DNA reads as TGTGCCAGCAGCCACGAGGGCGGAAACACCATATATTTT.

V and J are TRBV2 and TRBJ2-5; D gene ambiguous. The CDR3 has 14 amino acids. Germline-derived CDR1 and CDR2 are SNHLY and FYNNEI. Trimming took 3 bases from V and 5 from J, leaving 13 bases between them. The CDR3 DNA sequence: TGTGCCAGCAGTGAGAGAGATCTAGGGGAGACCCAGTACTTC. The encoded protein is CASSERDLGETQYF.

The rearrangement links TRBV2 to TRBJ2-7, with D perhaps matching TRBD1 (6 bases). Trimming removed 7 bases from V and 5 bases from J, with 15 bases in between. The CDR3 has 13 amino acids. Germline assignment: CDR1 SNHLY and CDR2 FYNNEI. CDR3 region: CASTTRGRHEQYF. In nucleotides, the CDR3 is TGTGCCAGCACAACCAGGGGTCGCCACGAGCAGTACTTC.

This rearrangement joins TRBV27 to TRBJ2-3, with D tentatively TRBD2 (8 bases). V was clipped by 1 base and J by 4 bases, with 21 bases between them. Germline V gene data show CDR1 as MNHEY and CDR2 as SMNVEV (reference sequence). There are 18 residues in the CDR3. The CDR3 DNA is TGTGCCAGCAGTTTATTCGTTAGCGGGACAGTGGGCGCAGATACGCAGTATTTT. Translating gives CASSLFVSGTVGADTQYF.

This rearrangement joins TRBV5-1 to TRBJ2-1; 11 nucleotides match TRBD2. This CDR3 is built from 15 residues. CDR1 and CDR2 (germline): SGHRS, YFSETQ. Trimming removed 1 base from V and 4 bases from J; junction bases left unmatched: 1. In DNA form, the CDR3 reads TGCGCCAGCAGCTTGACTAGCGGGAGATACAATGAGCAGTTCTTC. Its translation is CASSLTSGRYNEQFF.

The V and J genes are TRBV4-1 and TRBJ2-7; D gene uncertain. The CDR3 runs 18 residues. CDR1 and CDR2 (germline): MGHRA, YSYEKL. Trimming took off 3 bases at V and 0 bases at J, with 21 bases between the two ends. The CDR3 loop reads CASSHHPLQGRYSYEQYF. As DNA, the CDR3 is TGCGCCAGCAGCCATCACCCCTTACAAGGCCGTTACTCCTACGAGCAGTACTTC.